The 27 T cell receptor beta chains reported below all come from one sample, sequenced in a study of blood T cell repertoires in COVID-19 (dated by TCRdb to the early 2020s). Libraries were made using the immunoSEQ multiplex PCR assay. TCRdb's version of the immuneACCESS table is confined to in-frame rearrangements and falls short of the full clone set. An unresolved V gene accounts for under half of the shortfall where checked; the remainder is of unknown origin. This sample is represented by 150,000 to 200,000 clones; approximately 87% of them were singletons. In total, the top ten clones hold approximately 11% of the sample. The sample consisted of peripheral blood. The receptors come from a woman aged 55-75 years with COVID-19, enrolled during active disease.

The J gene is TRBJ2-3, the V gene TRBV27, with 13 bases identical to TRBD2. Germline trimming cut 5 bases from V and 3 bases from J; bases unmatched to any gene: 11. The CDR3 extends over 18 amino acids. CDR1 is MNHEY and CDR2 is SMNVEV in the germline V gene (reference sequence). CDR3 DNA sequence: TGTGCCAGCAGTAGAATGGGACTAGCGGGAAGTGGGACAGATACGCAGTATTTT. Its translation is CASSRMGLAGSGTDTQYF.

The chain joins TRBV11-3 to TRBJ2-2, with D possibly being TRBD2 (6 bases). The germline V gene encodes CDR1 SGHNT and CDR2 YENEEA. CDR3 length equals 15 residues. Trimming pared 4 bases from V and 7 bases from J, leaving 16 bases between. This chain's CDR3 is CASSSGLPASGELFF. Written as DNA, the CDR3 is TGTGCCAGCAGCTCGGGACTCCCGGCCAGCGGGGAGCTGTTTTTT.

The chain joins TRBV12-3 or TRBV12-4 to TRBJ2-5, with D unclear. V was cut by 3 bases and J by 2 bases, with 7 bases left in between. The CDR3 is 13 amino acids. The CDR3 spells CASSFSLQETQYF. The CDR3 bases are TGTGCCAGCAGTTTTTCACTACAAGAGACCCAGTACTTC.

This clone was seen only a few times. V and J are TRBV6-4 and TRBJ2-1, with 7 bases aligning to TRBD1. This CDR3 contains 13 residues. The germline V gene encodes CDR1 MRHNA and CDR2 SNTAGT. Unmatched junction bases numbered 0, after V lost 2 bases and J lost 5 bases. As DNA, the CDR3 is TGTGCCAGCAGTGACAGGGGGCACAATGAGCAGTTCTTC. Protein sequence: CASSDRGHNEQFF.

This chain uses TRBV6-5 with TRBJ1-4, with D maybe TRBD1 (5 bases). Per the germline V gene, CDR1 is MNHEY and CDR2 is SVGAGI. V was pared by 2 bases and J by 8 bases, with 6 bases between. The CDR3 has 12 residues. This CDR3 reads CASSYGGEKLFF. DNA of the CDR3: TGTGCCAGCAGTTACGGGGGGGAAAAACTGTTTTTT.

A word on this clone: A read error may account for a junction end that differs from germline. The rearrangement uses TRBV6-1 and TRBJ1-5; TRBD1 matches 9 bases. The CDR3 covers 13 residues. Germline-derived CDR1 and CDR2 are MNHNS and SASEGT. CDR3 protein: CASGETGGQPQHF. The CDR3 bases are TGTGCCAGCGGTGAGACAGGGGGTCAGCCCCAGCATTTT.

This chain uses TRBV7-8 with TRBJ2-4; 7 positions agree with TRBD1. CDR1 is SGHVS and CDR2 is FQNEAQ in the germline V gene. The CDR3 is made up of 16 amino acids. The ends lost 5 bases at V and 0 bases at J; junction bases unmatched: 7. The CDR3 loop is CASSTRQGLAKNIQYF. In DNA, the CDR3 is TGTGCCAGCAGCACCAGACAGGGTTTAGCCAAAAACATTCAGTACTTC.

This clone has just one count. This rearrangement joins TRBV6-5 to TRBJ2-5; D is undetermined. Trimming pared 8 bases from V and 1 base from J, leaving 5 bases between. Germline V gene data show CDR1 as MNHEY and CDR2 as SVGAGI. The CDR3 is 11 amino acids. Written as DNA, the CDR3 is TGTGCCAGCCGTATCCAAGAGACCCAGTACTTC. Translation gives CASRIQETQYF.

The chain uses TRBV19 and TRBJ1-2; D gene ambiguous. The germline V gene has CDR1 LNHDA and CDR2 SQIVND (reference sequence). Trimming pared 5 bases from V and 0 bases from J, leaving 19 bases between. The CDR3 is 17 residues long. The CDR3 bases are TGTGCCAGTAGTTTCACCCCGTCTGGGAGGCCTAACTATGGCTACACCTTC. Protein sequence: CASSFTPSGRPNYGYTF.

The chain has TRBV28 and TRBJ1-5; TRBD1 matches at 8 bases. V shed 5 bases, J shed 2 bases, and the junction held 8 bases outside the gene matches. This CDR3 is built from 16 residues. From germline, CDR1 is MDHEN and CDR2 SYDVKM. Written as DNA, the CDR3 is TGTGCCAGCAGTCCGAGGACAGGGCAGGGCAATCAGCCCCAGCATTTT. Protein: CASSPRTGQGNQPQHF.

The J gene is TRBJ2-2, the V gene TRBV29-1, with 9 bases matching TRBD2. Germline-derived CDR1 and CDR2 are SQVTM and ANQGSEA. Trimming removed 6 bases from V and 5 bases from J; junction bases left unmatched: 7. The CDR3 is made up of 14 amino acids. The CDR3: CSVIAGEGTGELFF. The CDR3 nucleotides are TGCAGCGTCATAGCGGGAGAGGGAACCGGGGAGCTGTTTTTT.

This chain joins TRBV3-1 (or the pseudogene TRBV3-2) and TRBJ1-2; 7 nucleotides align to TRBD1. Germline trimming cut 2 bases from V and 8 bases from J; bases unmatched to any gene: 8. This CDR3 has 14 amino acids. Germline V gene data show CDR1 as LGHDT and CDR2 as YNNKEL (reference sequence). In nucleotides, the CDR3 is TGTGCCAGCAGCCAACCGGACAGGTTTGGAGGCTACACCTTC. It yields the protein CASSQPDRFGGYTF.

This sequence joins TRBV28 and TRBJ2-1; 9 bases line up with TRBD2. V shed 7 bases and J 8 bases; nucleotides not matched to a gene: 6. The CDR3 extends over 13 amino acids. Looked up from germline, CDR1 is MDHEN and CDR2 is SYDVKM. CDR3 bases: TGTGCCAGCACGGCGGGAGGGATATATGAGCAGTTCTTC. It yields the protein CASTAGGIYEQFF.

CDR3 nucleotides: TGTGCCAGCAGCCAGAGGACAGGCCAAGAGACCCAGTACTTC. Protein: CASSQRTGQETQYF. The chain carries TRBV11-3 and TRBJ2-5, with 7 nucleotides matching TRBD1. From germline, CDR1 is SGHNT and CDR2 YENEEA. With V trimmed by 5 bases and J by 1 base, 4 bases remained unmatched. CDR3 length: 14 residues.

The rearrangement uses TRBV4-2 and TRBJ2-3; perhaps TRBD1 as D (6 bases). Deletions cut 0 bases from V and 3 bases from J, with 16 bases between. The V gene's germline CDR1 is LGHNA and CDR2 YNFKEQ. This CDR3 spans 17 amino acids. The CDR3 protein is CASSQDFRTGWTDTQYF. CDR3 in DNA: TGTGCCAGCAGCCAAGATTTTCGCACAGGGTGGACAGATACGCAGTATTTT.

CDR3 protein: CASSFRRGVAFF. The CDR3, as DNA: TGTGCCAGCAGTTTCAGAAGGGGTGTAGCTTTCTTT. The chain has TRBV12-3 or TRBV12-4 and TRBJ1-1, with D tentatively TRBD1 (5 bases). The CDR3 sequence is 12 residues long. With 3 bases removed from V and 10 bases from J, the gap between germline ends came to 12 bases.

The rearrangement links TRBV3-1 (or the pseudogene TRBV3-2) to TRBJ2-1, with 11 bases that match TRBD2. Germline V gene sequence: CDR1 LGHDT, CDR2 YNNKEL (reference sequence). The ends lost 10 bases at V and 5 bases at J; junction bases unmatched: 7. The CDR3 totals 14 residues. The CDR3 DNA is TGTGCCACTACGACTAGCGGGACTCACAATGAGCAGTTCTTC. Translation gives CATTTSGTHNEQFF.

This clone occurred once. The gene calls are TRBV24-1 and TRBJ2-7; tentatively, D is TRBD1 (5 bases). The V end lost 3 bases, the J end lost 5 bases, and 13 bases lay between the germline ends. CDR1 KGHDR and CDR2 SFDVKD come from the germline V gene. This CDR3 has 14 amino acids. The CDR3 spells CATSDPLSGNEQYF. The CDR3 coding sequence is TGTGCCACCAGTGATCCACTTTCAGGGAACGAGCAGTACTTC.

The CDR3 DNA sequence: TGCGCCAGCAGCCAAGCTGGACAGGGAGGTGCTGAAGCTTTCTTT. Translated, it gives CASSQAGQGGAEAFF. V is TRBV4-1 and J is TRBJ1-1; 8 nucleotides agree with TRBD1. Per germline, CDR1 MGHRA and CDR2 YSYEKL. The CDR3 totals 15 residues. With 1 base clipped from V and 6 bases from J, the junction kept 7 bases outside the gene matches.

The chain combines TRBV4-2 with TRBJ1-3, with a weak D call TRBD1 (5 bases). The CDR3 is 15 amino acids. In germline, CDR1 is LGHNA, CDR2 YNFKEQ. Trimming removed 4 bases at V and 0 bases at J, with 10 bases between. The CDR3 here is CASSRVGRSGNTIYF. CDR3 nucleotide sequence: TGTGCCAGCAGCCGGGTGGGGCGCTCTGGAAACACCATATATTTT.

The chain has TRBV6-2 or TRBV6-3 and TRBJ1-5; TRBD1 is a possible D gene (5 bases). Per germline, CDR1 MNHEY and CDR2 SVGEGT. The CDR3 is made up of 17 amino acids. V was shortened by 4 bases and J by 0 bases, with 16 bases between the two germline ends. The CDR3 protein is CASSSWGRQLSNQPQHF. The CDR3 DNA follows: TGTGCCAGCAGTTCCTGGGGTCGACAGCTTAGCAATCAGCCCCAGCATTTT.

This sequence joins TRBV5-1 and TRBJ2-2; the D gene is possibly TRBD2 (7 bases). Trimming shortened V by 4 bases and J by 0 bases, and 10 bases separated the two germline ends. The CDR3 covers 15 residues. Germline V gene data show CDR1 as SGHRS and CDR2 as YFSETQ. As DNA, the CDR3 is TGCGCCAGCAGCCCGGGGGGCTCGAACACCGGGGAGCTGTTTTTT. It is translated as CASSPGGSNTGELFF.

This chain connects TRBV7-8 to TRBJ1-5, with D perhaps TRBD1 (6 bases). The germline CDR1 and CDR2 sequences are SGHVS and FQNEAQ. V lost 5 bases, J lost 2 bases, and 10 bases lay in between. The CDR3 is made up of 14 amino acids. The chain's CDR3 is CASSVEGGNQPQHF. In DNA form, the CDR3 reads TGTGCCAGCAGCGTCGAGGGGGGCAATCAGCCCCAGCATTTT.

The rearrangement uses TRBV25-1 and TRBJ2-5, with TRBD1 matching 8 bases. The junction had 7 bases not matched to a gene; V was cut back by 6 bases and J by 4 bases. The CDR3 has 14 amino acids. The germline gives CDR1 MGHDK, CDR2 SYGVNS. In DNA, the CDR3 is TGTGCCAGCAGGGGACAGGCAGTAGCAGAGACCCAGTACTTC. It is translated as CASRGQAVAETQYF.

CDR3 protein: CASISGQGFGTEAFF. The CDR3 nucleotides are TGTGCCAGTATCTCCGGACAGGGGTTTGGCACTGAAGCTTTCTTT. The chain joins TRBV19 to TRBJ1-1; 9 bases map to TRBD1. With 7 bases clipped from V and 4 bases from J, the junction kept 10 bases outside the gene matches. CDR1 LNHDA and CDR2 SQIVND come from the germline V gene (reference sequence). This CDR3 is built from 15 residues.

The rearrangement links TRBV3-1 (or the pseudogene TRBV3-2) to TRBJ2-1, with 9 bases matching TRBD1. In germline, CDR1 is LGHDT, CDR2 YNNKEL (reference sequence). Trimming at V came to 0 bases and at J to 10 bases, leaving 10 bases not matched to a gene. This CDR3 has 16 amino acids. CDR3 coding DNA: TGTGCCAGCAGCCAAGATCTTCTAGGACAGGGGAGCGAGCAGTTCTTC. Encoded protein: CASSQDLLGQGSEQFF.

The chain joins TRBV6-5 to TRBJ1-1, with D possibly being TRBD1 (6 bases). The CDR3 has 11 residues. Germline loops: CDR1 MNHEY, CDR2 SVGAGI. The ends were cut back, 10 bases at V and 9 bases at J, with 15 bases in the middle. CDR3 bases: TGTGCCATCCTTTTCGGGACAAAAGCTTTCTTT. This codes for CAILFGTKAFF.